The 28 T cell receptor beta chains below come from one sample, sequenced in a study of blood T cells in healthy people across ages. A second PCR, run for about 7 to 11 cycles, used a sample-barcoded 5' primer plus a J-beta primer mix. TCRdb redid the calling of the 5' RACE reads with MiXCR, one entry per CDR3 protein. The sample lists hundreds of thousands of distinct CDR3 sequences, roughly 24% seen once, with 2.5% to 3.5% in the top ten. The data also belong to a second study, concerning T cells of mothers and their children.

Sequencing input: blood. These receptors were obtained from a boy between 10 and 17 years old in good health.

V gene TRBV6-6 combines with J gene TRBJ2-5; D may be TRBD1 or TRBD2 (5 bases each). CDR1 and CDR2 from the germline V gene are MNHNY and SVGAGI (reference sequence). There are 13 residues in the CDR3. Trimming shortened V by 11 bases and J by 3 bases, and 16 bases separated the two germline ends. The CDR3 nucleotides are TGTGCCTGCTGGGACCCTGTAAAAGAGACCCAGTACTTC. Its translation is CACWDPVKETQYF.

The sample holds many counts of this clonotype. The DNA of the CDR3 is TGCGCCAGCAGCATAGCCGGACCGGCCTACAATGAGCAGTTCTTC. Protein: CASSIAGPAYNEQFF. J is TRBJ2-1 and V is TRBV5-1; D gene uncertain. Deletions cut 4 bases from V and 2 bases from J, with 13 bases between. Germline values: CDR1 SGHRS, CDR2 YFSETQ. CDR3 length: 15 residues.

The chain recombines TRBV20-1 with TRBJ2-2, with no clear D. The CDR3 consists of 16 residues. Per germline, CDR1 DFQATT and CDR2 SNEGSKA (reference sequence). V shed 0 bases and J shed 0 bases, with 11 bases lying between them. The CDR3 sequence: CSARDPAATNTGELFF. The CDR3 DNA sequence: TGCAGTGCTAGAGATCCCGCTGCAACGAACACCGGGGAGCTGTTTTTT.

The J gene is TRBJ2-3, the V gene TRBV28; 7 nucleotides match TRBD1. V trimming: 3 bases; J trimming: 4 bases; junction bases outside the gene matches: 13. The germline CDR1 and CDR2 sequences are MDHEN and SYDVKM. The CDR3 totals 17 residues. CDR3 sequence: CASSFQRERDSADTQYF. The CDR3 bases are TGTGCCAGCAGTTTCCAGAGAGAAAGGGACAGCGCAGATACGCAGTATTTT. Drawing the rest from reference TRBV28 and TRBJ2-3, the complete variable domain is DVKVTQSSRYLVKRTGEKVFLECVQDMDHENMFWYRQDPGLGLRLIYFSYDVKMKEKGDIPEGYSVSREKKERFSLILESASTNQTSMYLCASSFQRERDSADTQYFGPGTRLTVL.

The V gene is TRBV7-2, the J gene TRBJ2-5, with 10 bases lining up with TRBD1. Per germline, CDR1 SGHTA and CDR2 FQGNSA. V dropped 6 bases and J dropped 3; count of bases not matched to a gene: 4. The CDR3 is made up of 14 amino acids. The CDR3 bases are TGTGCCAGCAGACGAGGGACAGGGGAAGAGACCCAGTACTTC. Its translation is CASRRGTGEETQYF.

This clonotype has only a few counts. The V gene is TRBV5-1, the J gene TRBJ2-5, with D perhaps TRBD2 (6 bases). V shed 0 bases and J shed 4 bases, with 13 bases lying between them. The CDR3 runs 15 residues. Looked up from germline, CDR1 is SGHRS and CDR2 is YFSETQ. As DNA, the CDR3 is TGCGCCAGCAGCTTGGCCCGAGGAGGGAGAGAGACCCAGTACTTC. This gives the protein CASSLARGGRETQYF.

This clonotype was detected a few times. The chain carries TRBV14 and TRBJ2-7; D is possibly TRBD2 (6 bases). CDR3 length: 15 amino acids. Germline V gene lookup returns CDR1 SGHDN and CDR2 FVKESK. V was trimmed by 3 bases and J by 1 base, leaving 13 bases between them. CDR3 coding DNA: TGTGCCAGCAGCCATAGGGCGGGGACTTCCTACGAGCAGTACTTC. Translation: CASSHRAGTSYEQYF.

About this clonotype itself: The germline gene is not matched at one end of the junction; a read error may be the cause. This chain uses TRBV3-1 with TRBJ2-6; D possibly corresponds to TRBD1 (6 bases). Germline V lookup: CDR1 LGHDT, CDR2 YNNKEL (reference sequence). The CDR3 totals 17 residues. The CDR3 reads CASSQENRASGANVLTF. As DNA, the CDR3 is TGTGCCAGCAGCCAAGAGAACAGGGCCTCTGGAGCCAACGTCCTGACTTTC. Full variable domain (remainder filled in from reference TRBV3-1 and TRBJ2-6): DTAVSQTPKYLVTQMGNDKSIKCEQNLGHDTMYWYKQDSKKFLKIMFSYNNKELIINETVPNRFSPKSPDKAHLNLHINSLELGDSAVYFCASSQENRASGANVLTFGAGSRLTVL.

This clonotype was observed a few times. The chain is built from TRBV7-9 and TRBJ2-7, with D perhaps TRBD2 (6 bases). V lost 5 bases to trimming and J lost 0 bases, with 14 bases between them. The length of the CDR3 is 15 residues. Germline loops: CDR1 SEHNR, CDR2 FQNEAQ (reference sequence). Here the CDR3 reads CASSVLAVSSYEQYF. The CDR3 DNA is TGTGCCAGCAGCGTCTTAGCGGTGAGCTCCTACGAGCAGTACTTC.

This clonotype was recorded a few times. CDR3 nucleotide sequence: TGCAGTGCTGTGGGGGCAGGGGGCTTGGACACTGAAGCTTTCTTT. Its protein is CSAVGAGGLDTEAFF. This chain links TRBV20-1 with TRBJ1-1, with 8 bases lining up with TRBD1. Germline lookup yields CDR1 DFQATT and CDR2 SNEGSKA (reference sequence). CDR3 length: 15 residues. With V trimmed by 5 bases and J by 3 bases, 11 bases remained unmatched.

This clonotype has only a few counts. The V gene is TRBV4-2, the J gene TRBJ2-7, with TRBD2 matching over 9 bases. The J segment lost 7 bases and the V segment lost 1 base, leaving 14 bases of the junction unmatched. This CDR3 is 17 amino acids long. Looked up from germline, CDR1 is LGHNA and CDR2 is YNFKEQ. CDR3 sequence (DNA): TGTGCCAGCAGCCAAGGGAAAAGACTAGCGGCGTTGAGGGAGCAGTACTTC. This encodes CASSQGKRLAALREQYF.

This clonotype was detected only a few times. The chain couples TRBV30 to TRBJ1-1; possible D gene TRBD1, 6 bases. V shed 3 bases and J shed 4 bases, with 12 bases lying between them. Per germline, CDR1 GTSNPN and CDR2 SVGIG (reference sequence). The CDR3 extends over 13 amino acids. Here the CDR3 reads CAWSLQGSTEAFF. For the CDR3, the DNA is TGTGCCTGGAGCCTCCAGGGGAGCACTGAAGCTTTCTTT.

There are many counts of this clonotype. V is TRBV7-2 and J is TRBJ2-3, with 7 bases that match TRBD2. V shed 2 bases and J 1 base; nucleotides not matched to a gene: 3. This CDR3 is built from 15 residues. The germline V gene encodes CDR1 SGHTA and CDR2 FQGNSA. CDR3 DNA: TGTGCCAGCAGCTTATTAGCGGGCCGCACAGATACGCAGTATTTT. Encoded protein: CASSLLAGRTDTQYF. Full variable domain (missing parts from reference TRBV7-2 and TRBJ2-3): GAGVSQSPSNKVTEKGKDVELRCDPISGHTALYWYRQSLGQGLEFLIYFQGNSAPDKSGLPSDRFSAERTGGSVSTLTIQRTQQEDSAVYLCASSLLAGRTDTQYFGPGTRLTVL.

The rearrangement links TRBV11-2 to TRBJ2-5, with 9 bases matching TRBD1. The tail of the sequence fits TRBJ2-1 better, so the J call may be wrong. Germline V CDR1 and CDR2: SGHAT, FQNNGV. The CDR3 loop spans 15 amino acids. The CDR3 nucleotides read TGTGCCAGCAGCCCCCCCGGGACAGGGTACAATGAGCAGTTCTTC. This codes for CASSPPGTGYNEQFF.

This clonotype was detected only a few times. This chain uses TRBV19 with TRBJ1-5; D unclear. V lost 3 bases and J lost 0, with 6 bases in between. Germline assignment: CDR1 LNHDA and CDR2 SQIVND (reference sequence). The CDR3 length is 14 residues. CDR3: CASSIGFSNQPQHF. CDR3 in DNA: TGTGCCAGTAGTATTGGGTTTAGCAATCAGCCCCAGCATTTT. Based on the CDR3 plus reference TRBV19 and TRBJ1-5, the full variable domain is DGGITQSPKYLFRKEGQNVTLSCEQNLNHDAMYWYRQDPGQGLRLIYYSQIVNDFQKGDIAEGYSVSREKKESFPLTVTSAQKNPTAFYLCASSIGFSNQPQHFGDGTRLSIL.

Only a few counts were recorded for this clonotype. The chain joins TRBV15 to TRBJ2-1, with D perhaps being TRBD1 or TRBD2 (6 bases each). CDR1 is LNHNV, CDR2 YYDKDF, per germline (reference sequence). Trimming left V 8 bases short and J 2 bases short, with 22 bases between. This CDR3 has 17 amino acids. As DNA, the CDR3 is TGTGCCACCCGGGGGCTTCCTAGAGGGGAGACCTACAATGAGCAGTTCTTC. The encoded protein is CATRGLPRGETYNEQFF.

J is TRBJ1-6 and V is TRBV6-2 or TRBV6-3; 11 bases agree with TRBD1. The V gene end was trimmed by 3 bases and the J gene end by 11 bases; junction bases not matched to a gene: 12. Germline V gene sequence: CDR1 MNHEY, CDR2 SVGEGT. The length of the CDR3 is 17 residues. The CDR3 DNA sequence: TGTGCCAGCAGTTATGCGAGCGGACAGGGGGCTTATACACCCCTCCACTTT. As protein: CASSYASGQGAYTPLHF.

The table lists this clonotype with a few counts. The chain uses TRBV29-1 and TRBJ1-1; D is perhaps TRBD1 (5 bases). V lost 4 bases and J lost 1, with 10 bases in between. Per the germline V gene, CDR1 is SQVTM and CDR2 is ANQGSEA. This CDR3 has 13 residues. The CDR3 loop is CSVGGVRNTEAFF. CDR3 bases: TGCAGCGTTGGAGGGGTCCGGAACACTGAAGCTTTCTTT.

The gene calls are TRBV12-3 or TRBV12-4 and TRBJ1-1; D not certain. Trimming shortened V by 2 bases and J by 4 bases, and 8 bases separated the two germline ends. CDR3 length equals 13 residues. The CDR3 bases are TGTGCCAGCAGTTTAATGGGTGGCACTGAAGCTTTCTTT. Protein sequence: CASSLMGGTEAFF.

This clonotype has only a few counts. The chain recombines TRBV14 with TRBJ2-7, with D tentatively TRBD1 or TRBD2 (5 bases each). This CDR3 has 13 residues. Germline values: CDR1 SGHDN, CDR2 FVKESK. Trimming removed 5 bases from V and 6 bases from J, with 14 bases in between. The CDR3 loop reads CASSSQGAGEQYF. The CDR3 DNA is TGTGCCAGCAGCTCACAAGGGGCGGGCGAGCAGTACTTC.

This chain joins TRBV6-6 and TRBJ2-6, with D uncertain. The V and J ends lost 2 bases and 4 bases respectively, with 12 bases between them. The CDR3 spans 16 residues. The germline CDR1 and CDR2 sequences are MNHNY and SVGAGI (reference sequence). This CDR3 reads CASSYGPPGGANVLTF. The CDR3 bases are TGTGCCAGCAGTTACGGGCCTCCCGGCGGGGCCAACGTCCTGACTTTC.

The CDR3 loop reads CASSFLKSEQYF. CDR3 nucleotides: TGTGCCAGCAGCTTTCTGAAGTCCGAGCAGTACTTC. The chain combines TRBV5-5 with TRBJ2-5; D unclear. The J call may be wrong; the DNA end is better matched by TRBJ2-7. The CDR3 sequence is 12 residues long. CDR1 SGHKS and CDR2 YYEKEE come from the germline V gene (reference sequence).

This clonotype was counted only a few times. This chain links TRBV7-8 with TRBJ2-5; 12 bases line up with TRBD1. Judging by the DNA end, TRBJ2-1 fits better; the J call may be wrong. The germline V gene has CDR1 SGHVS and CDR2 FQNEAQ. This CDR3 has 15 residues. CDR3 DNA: TGTGCCAGCAGCGACCCGGGACAGGGGGCAGGTGAGCAGTTCTTC. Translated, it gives CASSDPGQGAGEQFF.

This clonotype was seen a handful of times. In nucleotides, the CDR3 is TGCGCCAGCAGCTTGGACCGGAGCCATAATGAAAAACTGTTTTTT. It encodes CASSLDRSHNEKLFF. This sequence joins TRBV5-1 and TRBJ1-4; no clear D. The CDR3 totals 15 residues. The V end lost 0 bases, the J end lost 4 bases, and 10 bases lay between the germline ends. Germline-derived CDR1 and CDR2 are SGHRS and YFSETQ.

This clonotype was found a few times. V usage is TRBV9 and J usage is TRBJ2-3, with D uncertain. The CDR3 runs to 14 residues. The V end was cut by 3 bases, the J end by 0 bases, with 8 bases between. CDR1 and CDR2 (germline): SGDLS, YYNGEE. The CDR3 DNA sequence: TGTGCCAGCAGCGCCCTCTCGAGCACAGATACGCAGTATTTT. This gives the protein CASSALSSTDTQYF.

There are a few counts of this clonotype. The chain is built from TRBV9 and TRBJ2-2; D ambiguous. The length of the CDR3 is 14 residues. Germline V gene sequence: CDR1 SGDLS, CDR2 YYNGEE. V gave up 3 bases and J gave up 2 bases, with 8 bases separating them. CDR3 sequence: CASSGLANTGELFF. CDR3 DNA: TGTGCCAGCAGCGGACTGGCCAACACCGGGGAGCTGTTTTTT.

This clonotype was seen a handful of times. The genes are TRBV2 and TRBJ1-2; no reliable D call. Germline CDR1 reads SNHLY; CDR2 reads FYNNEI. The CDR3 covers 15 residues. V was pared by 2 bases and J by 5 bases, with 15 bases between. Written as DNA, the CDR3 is TGTGCCAGCAGTGAATCAGGAATCGTTGCATATGGCTACACCTTC. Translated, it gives CASSESGIVAYGYTF.

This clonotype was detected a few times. The CDR3 DNA reads TGTGCCAGCTCCTTAGAGGGTAGGACTAGCAGTTACAATGAGCAGTTCTTC. Translated: CASSLEGRTSSYNEQFF. V and J are TRBV11-2 and TRBJ2-1, with TRBD2 identical over 8 bases. With 8 bases clipped from V and 4 bases from J, the junction kept 16 bases outside the gene matches. The CDR3 totals 17 residues. Germline CDR1 is SGHAT and CDR2 is FQNNGV.